These 30 T cell receptor beta chains originate from one sample sequenced in a study of cytomegalovirus exposure and HLA in healthy donors (dated by TCRdb to 2016 to 2017). Library preparation employed the immunoSEQ multiplex PCR assay. For the multiplex PCR, a mixture combining 60 forward primers for TCR Vbeta segments and 13 reverse primers for TCR Jbeta segments was used. Held by TCRdb, this immuneACCESS table contains in-frame sequences only and omits some clones. Under half of the omission traces to an unresolved V gene where checked; the cause of the rest is unknown. The sample records tens of thousands of clones, roughly 80% of which are singletons. The ten most abundant clones make up roughly 2.9% of the sample. Sequenced: PBMCs. The receptors were sampled from a woman in her 30s in good health and CMV-seronegative.

The chain carries TRBV4-3 and TRBJ2-6, with 7 bases that match TRBD1. Germline lookup yields CDR1 LGHNA and CDR2 YSLEER. The CDR3 length is 19 residues. Germline trimming cut 3 bases from V and 2 bases from J; bases unmatched to any gene: 13. CDR3 coding DNA: TGCGCCAGCAGCCACGGACCAACAGGGGATCTGGCTGGGGCCAACGTCCTGACTTTC. It encodes CASSHGPTGDLAGANVLTF.

This chain uses TRBV7-6 with TRBJ2-3; perhaps TRBD1 as D (5 bases). Trimming stripped 0 bases from V and 7 bases from J, with 20 bases between. Germline CDR1 SGHVS, CDR2 FNYEAQ. This CDR3 has 17 amino acids. CDR3 coding DNA: TGTGCCAGCAGCTTAGCTTTACACCATATACCAGGGAATACGCAGTATTTT. This sequence encodes CASSLALHHIPGNTQYF.

The CDR3 spells CASRRDRGSNQPQHF. In DNA, the CDR3 is TGTGCCAGCAGGAGGGACAGGGGGAGCAATCAGCCCCAGCATTTT. V and J are TRBV6-1 and TRBJ1-5; the match to TRBD1 covers 11 bases. With V trimmed by 6 bases and J by 1 base, 2 bases remained unmatched. CDR3 size: 15 residues. Germline CDR1 is MNHNS and CDR2 is SASEGT.

This sequence joins TRBV7-2 and TRBJ2-3; TRBD1 agrees at 7 bases. The CDR3 spans 16 residues. Germline V gene lookup returns CDR1 SGHTA and CDR2 FQGNSA. J lost 4 bases, V lost 5 bases, and 12 bases had no gene match. The CDR3 nucleotides read TGTGCCAGCAGCCCGACAGGGAGTACAGGGGCAGATACGCAGTATTTT. It yields the protein CASSPTGSTGADTQYF. The full variable domain, in which reference TRBV7-2 and TRBJ2-3 provide the parts outside the CDR3, is GAGVSQSPSNKVTEKGKDVELRCDPISGHTALYWYRQSLGQGLEFLIYFQGNSAPDKSGLPSDRFSAERTGGSVSTLTIQRTQQEDSAVYLCASSPTGSTGADTQYFGPGTRLTVL.

The gene calls are TRBV2 and TRBJ1-1; tentatively, D is TRBD1 (5 bases). The ends were cut back, 4 bases at V and 2 bases at J, with 11 bases in the middle. The CDR3 is 14 amino acids. CDR1 is SNHLY and CDR2 is FYNNEI in the germline V gene. CDR3 loop: CASSVETDNTEAFF. The CDR3 bases are TGTGCCAGCAGTGTAGAGACAGATAACACTGAAGCTTTCTTT. The entire variable domain, with the rest obtained from reference TRBV2 and TRBJ1-1, is as follows: EPEVTQTPSHQVTQMGQEVILRCVPISNHLYFYWYRQILGQKVEFLVSFYNNEISEKSEIFDDQFSVERPDGSNFTLKIRSTKLEDSAMYFCASSVETDNTEAFFGQGTRLTVV.

V usage is TRBV19 and J usage is TRBJ2-2, with D perhaps matching TRBD2 (5 bases). V shed 1 base and J shed 3 bases, with 9 bases lying between them. Germline CDR1 reads LNHDA; CDR2 reads SQIVND (reference sequence). The CDR3 is 15 amino acids. The CDR3: CASSIAGGDTGELFF. The CDR3 bases are TGTGCCAGTAGTATAGCCGGAGGTGACACCGGGGAGCTGTTTTTT.

V is TRBV7-2 and J is TRBJ1-2; the D is unclear. The CDR3 is 14 residues long. Germline V gene data show CDR1 as SGHTA and CDR2 as FQGNSA. Deletions cut 1 base from V and 8 bases from J, with 14 bases between. CDR3 region: CASSLGTQIYGYTF. DNA of the CDR3: TGTGCCAGCAGCTTAGGGACTCAGATCTACGGCTACACCTTC.

In its sample, this clone was seen once. The J gene is TRBJ1-1, the V gene TRBV21-1; the DNA was not used to check the table's D call, TRBD1. TRBV21-1 is listed as a pseudogene. The CDR3 spans 20 residues. The chain's CDR3 is CASSHYYPPGQRMPNTEAFF. For the CDR3, the DNA is TGTGCCAGCAGCCATTATTATCCACCGGGACAGAGAATGCCGAACACTGAAGCTTTCTTT.

V gene TRBV7-2 combines with J gene TRBJ1-5; 7 bases line up with TRBD1. Germline V gene data show CDR1 as SGHTA and CDR2 as FQGNSA. The CDR3 is 14 amino acids. J was trimmed by 7 bases and V by 5 bases; bases with no gene match: 8. CDR3 nucleotides: TGTGCCAGCAGCCCAGAACAGGGGCGGCAGCCCCAGCATTTT. Protein sequence: CASSPEQGRQPQHF.

The chain couples TRBV4-3 to TRBJ2-2; possible D gene TRBD1, 6 bases. Between the trimmed V and J ends, which lost 2 bases and 4 bases, there was a span of 8 bases. CDR3 length: 14 amino acids. Germline CDR1 LGHNA, CDR2 YSLEER. CDR3 bases: TGCGCCAGCAGCCAACAGGGGCGCACCGGGGAGCTGTTTTTT. Amino acids: CASSQQGRTGELFF.

The chain is built from TRBV18 and TRBJ2-7, with 8 bases lining up with TRBD1. Germline V gene sequence: CDR1 KGHSH, CDR2 LQKENI. V was clipped by 1 base and J by 0 bases; unmatched bases: 5. The length of the CDR3 is 16 residues. For the CDR3, the DNA is TGTGCCAGCTCACCACTAGACAGGGGAAACTCCTACGAGCAGTACTTC. Translating it yields CASSPLDRGNSYEQYF. Full variable domain (rest looked up from reference TRBV18 and TRBJ2-7): NAGVMQNPRHLVRRRGQEARLRCSPMKGHSHVYWYRQLPEEGLKFMVYLQKENIIDESGMPKERFSAEFPKEGPSILRIQQVVRGDSAAYFCASSPLDRGNSYEQYFGPGTRLTVT.

V usage is TRBV7-2 and J usage is TRBJ2-7, with TRBD2 matching 9 bases. V shed 1 base, J shed 2 bases, and the junction held 3 bases outside the gene matches. The germline CDR1 and CDR2 sequences are SGHTA and FQGNSA. The CDR3 covers 15 residues. CDR3 nucleotides: TGTGCCAGCAGCTTAGAGGCGGGGGGGACCTACGAGCAGTACTTC. Amino acids: CASSLEAGGTYEQYF.

This clone turned up a few times. The rearrangement links TRBV5-1 to TRBJ1-3; D ambiguous. The V gene lost 5 bases and the J gene lost 4 bases, with 16 bases spanning the gap. Germline CDR1 and CDR2: SGHRS and YFSETQ. The CDR3 spans 15 residues. CDR3 in DNA: TGCGCCAGCAGGAACAGCTACAATGGCGGAAACACCATATATTTT. Its protein is CASRNSYNGGNTIYF.

V and J are TRBV27 and TRBJ2-5, with 11 bases identical to TRBD2. Trimming took 0 bases from V and 3 from J; bases not matched to a gene: 3. CDR3 length: 16 residues. CDR1 is MNHEY and CDR2 is SMNVEV in the germline V gene (reference sequence). For the CDR3, the DNA is TGTGCCAGCAGTTTATCTACTAGCGGGGGCGAAGAGACCCAGTACTTC. This encodes CASSLSTSGGEETQYF.

The chain combines TRBV5-6 with TRBJ2-7; a possible D gene is TRBD1 (5 bases). Germline CDR1 SGHDT, CDR2 YYEEEE. This CDR3 has 14 residues. V was shortened by 0 bases and J by 0 bases, with 7 bases between the two germline ends. CDR3 sequence (DNA): TGTGCCAGCAGCTTGGCAGGGATCTCCTACGAGCAGTACTTC. Amino acid sequence: CASSLAGISYEQYF. Together with reference TRBV5-6 and TRBJ2-7, the CDR3 gives the full variable domain: DAGVTQSPTHLIKTRGQQVTLRCSPKSGHDTVSWYQQALGQGPQFIFQYYEEEERQRGNFPDRFSGHQFPNYSSELNVNALLLGDSALYLCASSLAGISYEQYFGPGTRLTVT.

This clone was counted once. CDR3 protein: CASSRVSYEQYF. The CDR3 nucleotides read TGTGCCAGCAGCCGAGTCTCCTACGAGCAGTACTTC. The rearrangement links TRBV5-5 to TRBJ2-7; D is unresolved. Trimming cost V 4 bases and J 0 bases, with 5 bases left between them. Germline V lookup: CDR1 SGHKS, CDR2 YYEKEE (reference sequence). This CDR3 has 12 residues. The whole variable domain, remainder taken from reference TRBV5-5 and TRBJ2-7, is DAGVTQSPTHLIKTRGQQVTLRCSPISGHKSVSWYQQVLGQGPQFIFQYYEKEERGRGNFPDRFSARQFPNYSSELNVNALLLGDSALYLCASSRVSYEQYFGPGTRLTVT.

This sequence joins TRBV5-1 and TRBJ2-3; D is unresolved. V dropped 0 bases and J dropped 2 bases, with 13 bases sitting between them. CDR3 length: 16 residues. CDR1 is SGHRS, CDR2 YFSETQ, per germline. CDR3 residues: CASSLALVLSTDTQYF. In DNA form, the CDR3 reads TGCGCCAGCAGCTTGGCGCTAGTTCTTTCCACAGATACGCAGTATTTT. Looking up the rest from reference TRBV5-1 and TRBJ2-3 gives the full variable domain: KAGVTQTPRYLIKTRGQQVTLSCSPISGHRSVSWYQQTPGQGLQFLFEYFSETQRNKGNFPGRFSGRQFSNSRSEMNVSTLELGDSALYLCASSLALVLSTDTQYFGPGTRLTVL.

This chain uses TRBV2 with TRBJ2-5; the match to TRBD2 covers 7 bases. With 8 bases clipped from V and 1 base from J, the junction kept 7 bases outside the gene matches. This CDR3 has 14 amino acids. Germline V gene lookup returns CDR1 SNHLY and CDR2 FYNNEI. CDR3 sequence: CASDRDYLQETQYF. In nucleotides, the CDR3 is TGTGCCAGCGACCGGGACTACCTCCAAGAGACCCAGTACTTC.

The CDR3 loop reads CARRPDRDRGHETQYF. CDR3 DNA: TGCGCCCGAAGACCGGACCGGGACAGGGGTCACGAGACCCAGTACTTC. V usage is TRBV5-1 and J usage is TRBJ2-5; 10 bases match TRBD1. CDR3 length equals 16 residues. CDR1 is SGHRS and CDR2 is YFSETQ in the germline V gene. The J segment lost 5 bases and the V segment lost 10 bases, leaving 17 bases of the junction unmatched.

This clone was recorded a few times. The V gene is TRBV5-4, the J gene TRBJ2-3; 10 bases map to TRBD1. Germline assignment: CDR1 SGHNT and CDR2 YYREEE (reference sequence). V gave up 4 bases and J gave up 3 bases; unmatched junction bases: 8. This CDR3 spans 16 amino acids. CDR3 sequence: CASSASGQGTTDTQYF. The CDR3 DNA is TGTGCCAGCAGCGCGTCGGGACAGGGGACGACAGATACGCAGTATTTT.

This clone was seen a single time. The CDR3 sequence: CASSTGDPYTF. The CDR3 DNA is TGTGCCAGCAGTACAGGGGATCCCTACACCTTC. The chain links TRBV28 to TRBJ1-2; 7 positions agree with TRBD1. Germline V gene sequence: CDR1 MDHEN, CDR2 SYDVKM. CDR3 size: 11 residues. The V segment lost 5 bases and the J segment 10 bases; nucleotides outside the gene matches: 4.

The V and J genes are TRBV6-6 and TRBJ1-2, with TRBD1 identical over 8 bases. The CDR3 extends over 15 amino acids. Germline CDR1 and CDR2: MNHNY and SVGAGI (reference sequence). The V gene end was trimmed by 2 bases and the J gene end by 10 bases; junction bases not matched to a gene: 12. CDR3 DNA sequence: TGTGCCAGCAGTTACGGATCAGCGGACAGGGCGGCCTACACCTTC. Translation gives CASSYGSADRAAYTF.

The chain combines TRBV10-3 with TRBJ2-6, with a weak D call TRBD1 (6 bases). Trimming removed 4 bases at V and 1 base at J, with 11 bases between. CDR1 is ENHRY and CDR2 is SYGVKD in the germline V gene. This CDR3 comprises 16 residues. The CDR3 reads CAISGQGISGANVLTF. CDR3 sequence (DNA): TGTGCCATCAGTGGCCAGGGGATTTCTGGGGCCAACGTCCTGACTTTC.

This sequence joins TRBV5-4 and TRBJ1-6, with a weak D call TRBD1 (5 bases). This CDR3 comprises 14 residues. V was cut by 4 bases and J by 4 bases, with 9 bases left in between. Per germline, CDR1 SGHNT and CDR2 YYREEE (reference sequence). This chain's CDR3 is CASSLRQYNSPLHF. In DNA, the CDR3 is TGTGCCAGCAGCCTTAGACAGTATAATTCACCCCTCCACTTT. Full variable domain (rest looked up from reference TRBV5-4 and TRBJ1-6): ETGVTQSPTHLIKTRGQQVTLRCSSQSGHNTVSWYQQALGQGPQFIFQYYREEENGRGNFPPRFSGLQFPNYSSELNVNALELDDSALYLCASSLRQYNSPLHFGNGTRLTVT.

V usage is TRBV11-2 and J usage is TRBJ1-1, with a possible D match to TRBD1 (5 bases). CDR3 length equals 14 residues. The V and J ends lost 1 base and 1 base respectively, with 7 bases between them. CDR1 is SGHAT, CDR2 FQNNGV, per germline. The CDR3 nucleotides read TGTGCCAGCAGCTTAGGCAGGGCGAACACTGAAGCTTTCTTT. Residues: CASSLGRANTEAFF.

The J gene is TRBJ2-3, the V gene TRBV11-2; TRBD1 might be the D (6 bases). This CDR3 has 15 amino acids. V lost 3 bases and J lost 3, with 13 bases in between. In germline, CDR1 is SGHAT, CDR2 FQNNGV. The CDR3 nucleotides are TGTGCCAGCAGCTTTCGAAACAGGGCAACAGATACGCAGTATTTT. Translating it yields CASSFRNRATDTQYF.

J is TRBJ2-7 and V is TRBV6-6, with 9 bases fitting TRBD1. Germline-derived CDR1 and CDR2 are MNHNY and SVGAGI (reference sequence). The CDR3 runs to 15 residues. The ends lost 7 bases at V and 0 bases at J; junction bases unmatched: 7. The CDR3: CASTPGTGSSYEQYF. In DNA form, the CDR3 reads TGTGCCAGCACCCCCGGGACAGGGAGCTCCTACGAGCAGTACTTC.

This chain joins TRBV19 and TRBJ2-2; 9 bases map to TRBD1. The CDR3 is 15 amino acids. Germline V gene sequence: CDR1 LNHDA, CDR2 SQIVND (reference sequence). V shed 5 bases, J shed 1 base, and the junction held 2 bases outside the gene matches. CDR3: CASSRDRVNTGELFF. CDR3 DNA: TGTGCCAGTAGTCGGGACAGGGTGAACACCGGGGAGCTGTTTTTT.

This clone was seen a single time. This chain connects TRBV6-1 to TRBJ2-7; D is perhaps TRBD2 (7 bases). CDR1 is MNHNS, CDR2 SASEGT, per germline. V lost 2 bases and J lost 5, with 22 bases in between. This CDR3 region has 17 residues. CDR3 coding DNA: TGTGCCAGCAGTGAATATTCCCTGACAGGCGGGGGCCACGAGCAGTACTTC. Translated: CASSEYSLTGGGHEQYF.

Only one count was recorded for this clone. The CDR3 DNA follows: TGTGCCACCAGCAGAGACTTGTACCAAGAGACCCAGTACTTC. This codes for CATSRDLYQETQYF. The rearrangement links TRBV15 to TRBJ2-5; D is unresolved. Germline assignment: CDR1 LNHNV and CDR2 YYDKDF (reference sequence). Deletions cut 0 bases from V and 0 bases from J, with 5 bases between. The CDR3 has 14 residues.